Following are 27 T cell receptor beta chains from one sample sequenced in a study of cytomegalovirus exposure and HLA in healthy donors. The PCR was carried out with 60 Vbeta primers and 13 Jbeta primers. Repertoires were generated with immunoSEQ multiplex PCR, while TCRdb's copy carries only in-frame clones and drops some. The sample holds about 150,000 clones, approximately 80% seen once. The source material was PBMCs. These TCRs come from a male donor in good health and CMV-seronegative.

The V call is TRBV5-1, the J call TRBJ1-5, with TRBD1 matching 7 bases. Germline V gene lookup returns CDR1 SGHRS and CDR2 YFSETQ. The CDR3 extends over 15 amino acids. Germline trimming cut 0 bases from V and 4 bases from J; bases unmatched to any gene: 4. CDR3 nucleotides: TGCGCCAGCAGCTTGGAAGGGACAGCAAATCAGCCCCAGCATTTT. This sequence encodes CASSLEGTANQPQHF.

The chain links TRBV13 to TRBJ1-4; D unresolved. CDR1 PRHDT and CDR2 FYEKMQ come from the germline V gene (reference sequence). This CDR3 region has 14 residues. V dropped 5 bases and J dropped 2 bases, with 9 bases sitting between them. The CDR3 nucleotides read TGTGCCAGCAGCCCACCCGGGACTAATGAAAAACTGTTTTTT. Translated: CASSPPGTNEKLFF.

This clone showed up just a few times. V gene TRBV6-5 combines with J gene TRBJ2-3; D might be TRBD1 (6 bases). Germline V gene sequence: CDR1 MNHEY, CDR2 SVGAGI. The V and J ends lost 6 bases and 0 bases respectively, with 10 bases between them. The CDR3 contains 14 residues. The CDR3 reads CASRRDTSTDTQYF. DNA of the CDR3: TGTGCCAGCAGAAGGGACACGAGCACAGATACGCAGTATTTT.

The table lists this clone with a few counts. V usage is TRBV4-3 and J usage is TRBJ1-4; maybe TRBD1 (5 bases). The V gene lost 4 bases and the J gene lost 4 bases, with 13 bases spanning the gap. Looked up from germline, CDR1 is LGHNA and CDR2 is YSLEER. This CDR3 is 15 amino acids long. Written as DNA, the CDR3 is TGCGCCAGCAGCCCAGAAACAGGAGTTAATGAAAAACTGTTTTTT. It codes for CASSPETGVNEKLFF.

This sequence joins TRBV7-9 and TRBJ1-1, with D unresolved. V gave up 2 bases and J gave up 0 bases, with 16 bases separating them. This CDR3 comprises 17 residues. Germline V gene sequence: CDR1 SEHNR, CDR2 FQNEAQ (reference sequence). The CDR3 reads CASSLLVTEIMNTEAFF. The CDR3 DNA sequence: TGTGCCAGCAGCTTATTGGTCACAGAGATCATGAACACTGAAGCTTTCTTT.

This clone was seen just once. The rearrangement joins TRBV5-1 to TRBJ2-4; 8 bases agree with TRBD1. J gave up 7 bases and V 3 bases, and 6 bases lay outside the gene matches. This CDR3 has 14 amino acids. Germline lookup yields CDR1 SGHRS and CDR2 YFSETQ. CDR3 sequence (DNA): TGCGCCAGCAGCTCCCGGGACAGGCCCAACATTCAGTACTTC. Protein: CASSSRDRPNIQYF.

CDR3 bases: TGTGCCAGCAGCCGGGACAGGGTTCGCGAGCAGTACTTC. Its translation: CASSRDRVREQYF. This sequence joins TRBV5-4 and TRBJ2-7, with 9 nucleotides matching TRBD1. This CDR3 is built from 13 residues. Germline CDR1 and CDR2: SGHNT and YYREEE (reference sequence). V gave up 4 bases and J gave up 6 bases; unmatched junction bases: 5.

This chain connects TRBV4-2 to TRBJ2-5; perhaps TRBD2 as D (6 bases). The germline CDR1 and CDR2 sequences are LGHNA and YNFKEQ. Deletions cut 4 bases from V and 1 base from J, with 16 bases between. The CDR3 loop spans 16 amino acids. CDR3 protein: CASSPVGGTAQETQYF. CDR3 DNA: TGTGCCAGCAGCCCAGTTGGCGGGACGGCCCAAGAGACCCAGTACTTC.

The chain employs TRBV25-1 and TRBJ1-3; D not resolved. The CDR3 contains 13 residues. V lost 1 base to trimming and J lost 8 bases, with 9 bases between them. Germline-derived CDR1 and CDR2 are MGHDK and SYGVNS. CDR3 loop: CASSESQEDTIYF. The CDR3 coding sequence is TGTGCCAGCAGTGAATCGCAGGAGGACACCATATATTTT.

The chain uses TRBV30 and TRBJ1-2; the D is unclear. V was pared by 4 bases and J by 4 bases, with 22 bases between. This CDR3 region has 16 residues. Germline assignment: CDR1 GTSNPN and CDR2 SVGIG (reference sequence). The CDR3 DNA sequence: TGTGCCTGGACTATGTATACCACCGGGAGAGGCTATGGCTACACCTTC. It encodes CAWTMYTTGRGYGYTF.

This rearrangement joins TRBV29-1 to TRBJ2-1, with D possibly being TRBD2 (5 bases). The CDR3 extends over 14 amino acids. Germline-derived CDR1 and CDR2 are SQVTM and ANQGSEA. With 1 base removed from V and 3 bases from J, the gap between germline ends came to 10 bases. The DNA for the CDR3 is TGCAGCGTTGAAGGGTACGGGGTCTACAATGAGCAGTTCTTC. Translating gives CSVEGYGVYNEQFF.

This clone was recorded only once. The rearrangement links TRBV9 to TRBJ2-7; 9 bases align to TRBD1. J was trimmed by 3 bases and V by 0 bases; bases with no gene match: 4. This CDR3 is built from 15 residues. Germline V gives CDR1 SGDLS, CDR2 YYNGEE. CDR3 in DNA: TGTGCCAGCAGCGTAGAACAGGGGGCCAGCTACGAGCAGTACTTC. It encodes CASSVEQGASYEQYF.

The rearrangement joins TRBV4-2 to TRBJ2-3; 7 bases align to TRBD1. The J segment lost 1 base and the V segment lost 0 bases, leaving 7 bases of the junction unmatched. This CDR3 has 17 residues. The germline V gene encodes CDR1 LGHNA and CDR2 YNFKEQ. The CDR3 DNA follows: TGTGCCAGCAGCCAAGATCGCGACAGGGCTCGCACAGATACGCAGTATTTT. Encoded protein: CASSQDRDRARTDTQYF.

V and J are TRBV7-9 and TRBJ1-1, with TRBD1 as a possible D gene (5 bases). CDR1 and CDR2 from the germline V gene are SEHNR and FQNEAQ (reference sequence). The CDR3 runs to 14 residues. Trimming shortened V by 3 bases and J by 3 bases, and 11 bases separated the two germline ends. CDR3 bases: TGTGCCAGCAGCTTGGCCAGGGAAGACACTGAAGCTTTCTTT. Translating it yields CASSLAREDTEAFF.

This chain connects TRBV5-1 to TRBJ2-6, with unresolved D. The CDR3 runs 17 residues. Trimming removed 0 bases from V and 0 bases from J, with 10 bases in between. Looked up from germline, CDR1 is SGHRS and CDR2 is YFSETQ. The DNA of the CDR3 is TGCGCCAGCAGCTTGGAGGCGGCTATCTCTGGGGCCAACGTCCTGACTTTC. It translates to CASSLEAAISGANVLTF. The entire variable domain, with the rest obtained from reference TRBV5-1 and TRBJ2-6, is as follows: KAGVTQTPRYLIKTRGQQVTLSCSPISGHRSVSWYQQTPGQGLQFLFEYFSETQRNKGNFPGRFSGRQFSNSRSEMNVSTLELGDSALYLCASSLEAAISGANVLTFGAGSRLTVL.

The gene calls are TRBV5-4 and TRBJ1-2; TRBD1 agrees at 8 bases. Germline CDR1 and CDR2: SGHNT and YYREEE (reference sequence). CDR3 length equals 15 residues. With V trimmed by 3 bases and J by 0 bases, 4 bases remained unmatched. The CDR3 protein is CASSSTGVTNYGYTF. The DNA for the CDR3 is TGTGCCAGCAGCTCGACAGGGGTCACTAACTATGGCTACACCTTC.

The rearrangement joins TRBV10-3 to TRBJ2-3; 10 positions match TRBD2. The CDR3 extends over 16 amino acids. J was trimmed by 6 bases and V by 11 bases; bases with no gene match: 17. The germline V gene encodes CDR1 ENHRY and CDR2 SYGVKD. The CDR3 DNA reads TGTGCCGCGAGCCCTGGGACTAGCGCCGAAGGGGATACGCAGTATTTT. Protein product: CAASPGTSAEGDTQYF.

The chain is built from TRBV14 and TRBJ2-7; 7 nucleotides match TRBD1. CDR1 SGHDN and CDR2 FVKESK come from the germline V gene. V was clipped by 1 base and J by 4 bases; unmatched bases: 7. The CDR3 runs 15 residues. CDR3 DNA: TGTGCCAGCAGCCAAGGCCAGGGGGATTGGTACGAGCAGTACTTC. The encoded protein is CASSQGQGDWYEQYF. Using reference TRBV14 and TRBJ2-7 for the parts outside the CDR3, the full variable domain is EAGVTQFPSHSVIEKGQTVTLRCDPISGHDNLYWYRRVMGKEIKFLLHFVKESKQDESGMPNNRFLAERTGGTYSTLKVQPAELEDSGVYFCASSQGQGDWYEQYFGPGTRLTVT.

V is TRBV7-6 and J is TRBJ1-2; 9 bases are shared with TRBD1. From germline, CDR1 is SGHVS and CDR2 FNYEAQ. The length of the CDR3 is 19 residues. The ends lost 1 base at V and 4 bases at J; junction bases unmatched: 16. The CDR3 spells CASSLGPPPQGARSYGYTF. The DNA of the CDR3 is TGTGCCAGCAGCTTAGGTCCCCCCCCACAGGGGGCGCGGAGCTATGGCTACACCTTC.

CDR3 bases: TGCGCCAGCAGCCAAGGGGGGAGGGGGACAATCACAGATACGCAGTATTTT. It specifies CASSQGGRGTITDTQYF. The gene calls are TRBV4-3 and TRBJ2-3, with TRBD2 as a possible D gene (7 bases). CDR1 is LGHNA and CDR2 is YSLEER in the germline V gene. The CDR3 covers 17 residues. V dropped 1 base and J dropped 2 bases, with 16 bases sitting between them.

The rearrangement links TRBV6-5 to TRBJ1-2; possible D gene TRBD1, 6 bases. CDR3 length: 12 residues. Between the trimmed V and J ends, which lost 5 bases and 8 bases, there was a span of 12 bases. Germline CDR1 is MNHEY and CDR2 is SVGAGI. The CDR3 loop reads CASSGAGAGYTF. The CDR3 DNA is TGTGCCAGCAGTGGAGCAGGGGCGGGCTACACCTTC.

The CDR3 spells CASSKTLVAGVSQETQYF. The CDR3 DNA sequence: TGTGCCAGCAGCAAGACGTTGGTAGCGGGAGTAAGCCAAGAGACCCAGTACTTC. This sequence joins TRBV7-2 and TRBJ2-5, with 9 bases aligning to TRBD2. Trimming removed 5 bases from V and 1 base from J; junction bases left unmatched: 14. Germline V gene sequence: CDR1 SGHTA, CDR2 FQGNSA. CDR3 length: 18 residues.

V is TRBV7-2 and J is TRBJ1-6, with D possibly TRBD1 on 5 matching bases. Trimming took 2 bases from V and 8 from J, leaving 13 bases between them. CDR3 length equals 15 residues. Per germline, CDR1 SGHTA and CDR2 FQGNSA. CDR3 region: CASSLMGEEDSPLHF. CDR3 DNA: TGTGCCAGCAGCTTAATGGGGGAGGAGGATTCACCCCTCCACTTT.

The chain has TRBV4-3 and TRBJ2-7; maybe TRBD2 (6 bases). Trimming pared 1 base from V and 0 bases from J, leaving 13 bases between. CDR3 length: 16 residues. Germline V gene lookup returns CDR1 LGHNA and CDR2 YSLEER. The chain's CDR3 is CASSQGRGDVSYEQYF. For the CDR3, the DNA is TGCGCCAGCAGCCAAGGGCGCGGGGACGTCTCCTACGAGCAGTACTTC.

In DNA form, the CDR3 reads TGTGCCATCAGTGCCGGGACAGCAAACGTGGATACGCAGTATTTT. As protein: CAISAGTANVDTQYF. V usage is TRBV10-3 and J usage is TRBJ2-3; 7 bases line up with TRBD1. The V segment lost 4 bases and the J segment 6 bases; nucleotides outside the gene matches: 10. The CDR3 covers 15 residues. Germline CDR1 is ENHRY and CDR2 is SYGVKD.

In regard to this clone: The conserved phenylalanine or tryptophan normally closing the CDR3 is absent here, so this likely arose from a read error. V is TRBV15 and J is TRBJ2-7; no firm D call. Germline V lookup: CDR1 LNHNV, CDR2 YYDKDF (reference sequence). The V gene lost 5 bases and the J gene lost 7 bases, with 15 bases spanning the gap. The CDR3 runs to 13 residues. Here the CDR3 reads CATSGNERWEQYC. The CDR3 DNA follows: TGTGCCACCAGCGGAAACGAGAGATGGGAGCAGTACTGC.

The genes are TRBV6-4 and TRBJ1-1; D is unclear. The CDR3 sequence is 13 residues long. CDR1 and CDR2 (germline): MRHNA, SNTAGT. Trimming stripped 6 bases from V and 0 bases from J, with 8 bases between. CDR3 DNA: TGTGCCAGCAGACAGAACATGAACACTGAAGCTTTCTTT. Its translation: CASRQNMNTEAFF.